The 3 T cell receptor beta chains in this list originate from one sample, sequenced in a study of T cells in Graves' hyperthyroidism and ophthalmopathy. TCR beta CDR3 regions were amplified from RNA. Carried out on the TCR CDR3, a first-round RT-PCR used the HTBI primer set. MiXCR, applied by TCRdb to the multiplex PCR reads, yields one record per CDR3 protein. The sample holds roughly 360,000 distinct CDR3 sequences, about 13% seen once. What was sequenced was blood. The receptors here all came from a man aged 30 to 45 with Graves' hyperthyroidism that later progressed to Graves' ophthalmopathy.

This clonotype was seen more than once but under ten times. It may be a read error: a sequence one base away is much more abundant. The chain links TRBV11-3 to TRBJ1-2; TRBD1 matches 7 bases. V shed 2 bases and J 4 bases; nucleotides not matched to a gene: 7. Germline CDR1 reads SGHNT; CDR2 reads YENEEA. There are 15 residues in the CDR3. Here the CDR3 reads CASSLRGHSGYGYTF. The DNA for the CDR3 is TGTGCCAGCAGCTTAAGGGGGCACTCGGGCTATGGCTACACCTTC. Supplemented by reference TRBV11-3 and TRBJ1-2, the full variable domain reads EAGVVQSPRYKIIEKKQPVAFWCNPISGHNTLYWYLQNLGQGPELLIRYENEEAVDDSQLPKDRFSAERLKGVDSTLKIQPAELGDSAVYLCASSLRGHSGYGYTFGSGTRLTVV.

This clonotype was observed a handful of times. The J gene is TRBJ1-1, the V gene TRBV5-4; 7 positions agree with TRBD1. Germline V gives CDR1 SGHNT, CDR2 YYREEE (reference sequence). The CDR3 consists of 14 residues. V shed 5 bases and J 4 bases; nucleotides not matched to a gene: 8. Written as DNA, the CDR3 is TGTGCCAGCAGTTACAGGGGAGAGGGCACTGAAGCTTTCTTT. Residues: CASSYRGEGTEAFF. Full variable domain (outside the CDR3, taken from reference TRBV5-4 and TRBJ1-1): ETGVTQSPTHLIKTRGQQVTLRCSSQSGHNTVSWYQQALGQGPQFIFQYYREEENGRGNFPPRFSGLQFPNYSSELNVNALELDDSALYLCASSYRGEGTEAFFGQGTRLTVV.

Only a few counts were recorded for this clonotype. The rearrangement uses TRBV9 and TRBJ1-2; unclear D gene. There are 16 residues in the CDR3. Germline V gene data show CDR1 as SGDLS and CDR2 as YYNGEE. Deletions cut 3 bases from V and 0 bases from J, with 15 bases between. The CDR3 reads CASSASRGVTNYGYTF. In nucleotides, the CDR3 is TGTGCCAGCAGCGCCAGTCGGGGTGTCACTAACTATGGCTACACCTTC.